The 16 T cell receptor beta chains below all came from one sample that was sequenced in a study of radiotherapy plus CTLA-4 blockade in lung cancer. Sequencing was performed with immunoSEQ multiplex PCR; in TCRdb, only in-frame clones are kept and a portion is missing. The table has 90,000 to 150,000 clones, approximately 80% seen once; the top ten hold approximately 5.2%. Here the sequenced sample was peripheral blood, taken from a patient treated with radiotherapy plus ipilimumab. The receptor set was obtained from a human donor with non-small cell lung cancer who had a partial response to radiotherapy plus ipilimumab.

This chain uses TRBV5-1 with TRBJ1-4, with TRBD1 matching 9 bases. V dropped 4 bases and J dropped 5; count of bases not matched to a gene: 3. There are 14 residues in the CDR3. Germline V gene data show CDR1 as SGHRS and CDR2 as YFSETQ. The DNA for the CDR3 is TGCGCCAGCAGCGGGACAGGGCGAAATGAAAAACTGTTTTTT. Its protein product is CASSGTGRNEKLFF.

Only one count was recorded for this clone. The CDR3 DNA reads TGTGCCAGCAGTTGGACTAGCGGGAGGGGGAACACCGGGGAGCTGTTTTTT. Its translation: CASSWTSGRGNTGELFF. The rearrangement joins TRBV5-4 to TRBJ2-2; 15 bases line up with TRBD2. Germline V gives CDR1 SGHNT, CDR2 YYREEE (reference sequence). This CDR3 contains 17 residues. The J segment lost 1 base and the V segment lost 5 bases, leaving 3 bases of the junction unmatched.

A word on this clone: Sequence at one end of the junction differs from germline and may be a read error. This chain connects TRBV5-1 to TRBJ2-5; perhaps TRBD2 as D (5 bases). CDR1 is SGHRS, CDR2 YFSETQ, per germline. The CDR3 is 15 amino acids. The CDR3 here is CASSLGSISQETQYF. CDR3 nucleotides: TGCGCCAGCAGTTTGGGGAGTATCTCCCAAGAGACCCAGTACTTC.

This clone has only a few counts. The genes are TRBV28 and TRBJ2-3, with D possibly matching TRBD2 (6 bases). Trimming took off 3 bases at V and 6 bases at J, with 13 bases between the two ends. Looked up from germline, CDR1 is MDHEN and CDR2 is SYDVKM. The CDR3 loop spans 14 amino acids. The DNA of the CDR3 is TGTGCCAGCAGTTTGGGGGGTGATAAGGATACGCAGTATTTT. Translating it yields CASSLGGDKDTQYF.

This clone was observed a few times. The rearrangement links TRBV30 to TRBJ1-1; 9 bases are shared with TRBD1. J lost 1 base, V lost 7 bases, and 4 bases had no gene match. CDR1 and CDR2 (germline): GTSNPN, SVGIG (reference sequence). The CDR3 is made up of 13 amino acids. The CDR3: CASNRGPNTEAFF. CDR3 DNA: TGTGCCTCGAACAGGGGGCCGAACACTGAAGCTTTCTTT.

This clone has more than one count but fewer than ten. The chain has TRBV25-1 and TRBJ1-1; D possibly corresponds to TRBD1 (6 bases). Germline CDR1 and CDR2: MGHDK and SYGVNS. The V gene lost 1 base and the J gene lost 3 bases, with 12 bases spanning the gap. The length of the CDR3 is 15 residues. CDR3 DNA: TGTGCCAGCAGTGAATTCAAACAGGGATACACTGAAGCTTTCTTT. It specifies CASSEFKQGYTEAFF.

The gene calls are TRBV5-6 and TRBJ2-7; 7 bases are shared with TRBD2. V was pared by 0 bases and J by 6 bases, with 3 bases of the junction left unmatched. In germline, CDR1 is SGHDT, CDR2 YYEEEE. The CDR3 has 13 residues. CDR3 nucleotide sequence: TGTGCCAGCAGCTTGGTAGGCGGGGGCGAGCAGTACTTC. The encoded protein is CASSLVGGGEQYF.

The V call is TRBV4-3, the J call TRBJ2-5; 8 bases are a match to TRBD1. Unmatched junction bases numbered 4, after V lost 0 bases and J lost 4 bases. This CDR3 comprises 15 residues. CDR1 and CDR2 (germline): LGHNA, YSLEER. The CDR3 sequence is CASSQDVRGRETQYF. CDR3 DNA: TGCGCCAGCAGCCAAGACGTCAGGGGGCGAGAGACCCAGTACTTC.

The chain joins TRBV7-2 to TRBJ2-1; 10 bases fit TRBD2. The V gene end was trimmed by 8 bases and the J gene end by 5 bases; junction bases not matched to a gene: 9. The CDR3 has 15 residues. Germline values: CDR1 SGHTA, CDR2 FQGNSA. CDR3 DNA: TGTGCCAGCGGCCCTAGCGGGAGTTTCAACAATGAGCAGTTCTTC. It is translated as CASGPSGSFNNEQFF.

The genes are TRBV27 and TRBJ1-2, with D tentatively TRBD1 (6 bases). Germline CDR1 MNHEY, CDR2 SMNVEV (reference sequence). The germline V and J ends were trimmed by 8 bases and 7 bases, with 14 bases remaining between them. The CDR3 has 12 amino acids. The CDR3, as DNA: TGTGCCAGCGCTAAAACAGGGAGTGGCTACACCTTC. It specifies CASAKTGSGYTF.

The chain is built from TRBV18 and TRBJ1-5; 7 bases are a match to TRBD1. Germline V gives CDR1 KGHSH, CDR2 LQKENI. Trimming at V came to 4 bases and at J to 0 bases, leaving 6 bases not matched to a gene. CDR3 size: 16 residues. The CDR3 DNA is TGTGCCAGCTCACTGGGGACAGTAAATAGCAATCAGCCCCAGCATTTT. Its protein is CASSLGTVNSNQPQHF.

The V call is TRBV5-6, the J call TRBJ1-2; D is perhaps TRBD1 (5 bases). The CDR3 is 14 amino acids. In germline, CDR1 is SGHDT, CDR2 YYEEEE. V lost 1 base and J 8 bases, leaving 15 bases between the germline ends. Here the CDR3 reads CASSLLGKGRGYTF. In nucleotides, the CDR3 is TGTGCCAGCAGCTTGTTGGGGAAGGGGCGAGGCTACACCTTC. Looking up the rest from reference TRBV5-6 and TRBJ1-2 gives the full variable domain: DAGVTQSPTHLIKTRGQQVTLRCSPKSGHDTVSWYQQALGQGPQFIFQYYEEEERQRGNFPDRFSGHQFPNYSSELNVNALLLGDSALYLCASSLLGKGRGYTFGSGTRLTVV.

This clone was recorded once. This chain uses TRBV7-6 with TRBJ1-6, with 7 bases identical to TRBD1. The germline CDR1 and CDR2 sequences are SGHVS and FNYEAQ. The CDR3 contains 14 residues. The junction had 3 bases not matched to a gene; V was cut back by 1 base and J by 9 bases. The CDR3 sequence is CASSLGQGSSPLHF. The DNA for the CDR3 is TGTGCCAGCAGCTTAGGACAGGGTAGTTCACCCCTCCACTTT.

This chain joins TRBV2 and TRBJ1-1, with 9 bases that match TRBD1. CDR1 is SNHLY, CDR2 FYNNEI, per germline. The ends lost 5 bases at V and 5 bases at J; junction bases unmatched: 6. The CDR3 extends over 14 amino acids. The CDR3 is CASSPQGAQTEAFF. CDR3 coding DNA: TGTGCCAGCAGTCCACAGGGGGCGCAGACTGAAGCTTTCTTT.

The DNA of the CDR3 is TGTGCCAGCAGCTTCGGGGATAACAGGGTCGGTGGCTACACCTTC. This translates into CASSFGDNRVGGYTF. This chain joins TRBV5-4 and TRBJ1-2; TRBD1 might be the D (6 bases). This CDR3 is 15 amino acids long. The germline V gene has CDR1 SGHNT and CDR2 YYREEE (reference sequence). With 2 bases removed from V and 7 bases from J, the gap between germline ends came to 18 bases.

The CDR3 sequence is CASSSPGQQNIQYF. As DNA, the CDR3 is TGTGCCAGCAGCTCACCGGGACAACAAAACATTCAGTACTTC. J is TRBJ2-4 and V is TRBV11-2, with D tentatively TRBD1 (6 bases). Germline V CDR1 and CDR2: SGHAT, FQNNGV. The CDR3 has 14 amino acids. The germline V and J ends were trimmed by 4 bases and 5 bases, with 12 bases remaining between them.